This section outlines one T cell receptor beta chain sequence together with its context. Germline V gene data show CDR1 as LGHNA and CDR2 as YSLEER. CDR3 length: 15 amino acids. V lost 0 bases and J lost 6, with 14 bases in between. These data originate in a study of control samples from healthy donors and cancer patients. Repertoires were generated with immunoSEQ multiplex PCR, while TCRdb's copy carries only in-frame clones and drops some. The sample comprises roughly 400,000 clones, approximately 90% of which are singletons, and around 6.4% rests with the top ten. The genes are TRBV4-3 and TRBJ1-2; no firm D call. The sequence derives from a man in his forties or fifties with head and neck cancer. Specimen: PBMCs. The CDR3 DNA follows: TGCGCCAGCAGCCAAGATCTCGGGGAGCGCGATGGCTACACCTTC. Translated, it gives CASSQDLGERDGYTF.